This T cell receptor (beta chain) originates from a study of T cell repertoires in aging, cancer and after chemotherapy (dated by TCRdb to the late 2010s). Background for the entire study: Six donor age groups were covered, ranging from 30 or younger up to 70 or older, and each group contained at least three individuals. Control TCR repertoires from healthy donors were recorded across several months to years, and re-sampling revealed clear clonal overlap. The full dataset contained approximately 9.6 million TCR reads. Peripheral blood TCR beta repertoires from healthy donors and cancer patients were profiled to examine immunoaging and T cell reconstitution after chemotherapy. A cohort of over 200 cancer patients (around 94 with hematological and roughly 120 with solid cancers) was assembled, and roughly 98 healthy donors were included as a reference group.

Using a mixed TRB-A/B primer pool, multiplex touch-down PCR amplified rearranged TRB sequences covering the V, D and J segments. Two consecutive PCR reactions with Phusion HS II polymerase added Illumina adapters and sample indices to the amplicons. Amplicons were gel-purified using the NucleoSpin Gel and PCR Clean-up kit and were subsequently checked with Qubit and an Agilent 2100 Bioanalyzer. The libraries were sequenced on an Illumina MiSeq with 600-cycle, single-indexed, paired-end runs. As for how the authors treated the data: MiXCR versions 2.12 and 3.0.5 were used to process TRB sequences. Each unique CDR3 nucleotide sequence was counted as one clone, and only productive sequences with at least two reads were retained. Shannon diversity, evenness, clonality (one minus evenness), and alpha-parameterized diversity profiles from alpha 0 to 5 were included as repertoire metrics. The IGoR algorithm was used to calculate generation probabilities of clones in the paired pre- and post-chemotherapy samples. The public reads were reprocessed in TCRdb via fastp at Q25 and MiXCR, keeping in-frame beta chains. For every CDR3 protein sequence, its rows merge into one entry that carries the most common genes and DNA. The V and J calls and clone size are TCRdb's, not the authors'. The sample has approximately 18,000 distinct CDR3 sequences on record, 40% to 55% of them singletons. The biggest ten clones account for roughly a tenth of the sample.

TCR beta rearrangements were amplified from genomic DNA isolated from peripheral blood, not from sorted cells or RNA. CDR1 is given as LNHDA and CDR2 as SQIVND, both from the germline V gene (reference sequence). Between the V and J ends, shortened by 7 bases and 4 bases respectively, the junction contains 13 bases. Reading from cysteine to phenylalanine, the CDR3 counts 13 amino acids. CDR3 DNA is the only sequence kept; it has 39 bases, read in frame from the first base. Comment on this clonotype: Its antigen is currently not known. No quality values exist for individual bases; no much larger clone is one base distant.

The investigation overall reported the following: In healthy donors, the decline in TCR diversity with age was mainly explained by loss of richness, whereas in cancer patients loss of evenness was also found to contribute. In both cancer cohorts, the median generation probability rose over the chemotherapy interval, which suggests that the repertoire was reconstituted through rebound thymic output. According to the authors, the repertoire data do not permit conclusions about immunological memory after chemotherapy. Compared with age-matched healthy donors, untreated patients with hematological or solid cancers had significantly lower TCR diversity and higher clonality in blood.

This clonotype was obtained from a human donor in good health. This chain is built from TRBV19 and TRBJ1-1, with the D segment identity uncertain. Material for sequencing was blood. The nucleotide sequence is TGTGCCAGTAAGGGATCCCCGGGCACTGAAGCTTTCTTT. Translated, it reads CASKGSPGTEAFF.